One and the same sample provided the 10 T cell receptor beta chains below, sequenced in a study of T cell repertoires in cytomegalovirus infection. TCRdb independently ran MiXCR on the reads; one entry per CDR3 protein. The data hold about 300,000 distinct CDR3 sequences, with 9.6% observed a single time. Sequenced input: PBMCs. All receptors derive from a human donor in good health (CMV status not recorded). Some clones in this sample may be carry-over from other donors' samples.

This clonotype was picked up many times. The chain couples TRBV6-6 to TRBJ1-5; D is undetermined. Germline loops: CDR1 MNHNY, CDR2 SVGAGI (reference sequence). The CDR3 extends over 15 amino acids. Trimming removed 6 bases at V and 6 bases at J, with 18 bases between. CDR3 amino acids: CASSHLSERGQPQHF. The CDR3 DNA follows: TGTGCCAGCAGCCACCTTTCTGAACGGGGTCAGCCCCAGCATTTT.

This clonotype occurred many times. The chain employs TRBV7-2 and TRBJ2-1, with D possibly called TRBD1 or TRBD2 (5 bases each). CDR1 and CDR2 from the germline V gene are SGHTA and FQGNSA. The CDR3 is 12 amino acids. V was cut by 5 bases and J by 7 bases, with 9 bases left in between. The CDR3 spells CASSQGPNEQFF. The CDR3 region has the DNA TGTGCCAGCAGCCAGGGACCGAATGAGCAGTTCTTC.

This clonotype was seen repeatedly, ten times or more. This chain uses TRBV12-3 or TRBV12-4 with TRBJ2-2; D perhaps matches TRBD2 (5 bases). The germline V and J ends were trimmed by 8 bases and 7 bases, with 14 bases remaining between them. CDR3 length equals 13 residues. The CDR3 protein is CASASPGNGELFF. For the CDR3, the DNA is TGTGCCAGCGCCTCACCGGGAAACGGGGAGCTGTTTTTT.

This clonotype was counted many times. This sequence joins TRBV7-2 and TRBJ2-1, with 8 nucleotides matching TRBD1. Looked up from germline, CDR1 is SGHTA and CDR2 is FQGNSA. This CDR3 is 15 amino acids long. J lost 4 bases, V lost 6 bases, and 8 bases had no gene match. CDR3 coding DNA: TGTGCCAGCAGATCCGACAGGGGTTCGTACAATGAGCAGTTCTTC. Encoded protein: CASRSDRGSYNEQFF.

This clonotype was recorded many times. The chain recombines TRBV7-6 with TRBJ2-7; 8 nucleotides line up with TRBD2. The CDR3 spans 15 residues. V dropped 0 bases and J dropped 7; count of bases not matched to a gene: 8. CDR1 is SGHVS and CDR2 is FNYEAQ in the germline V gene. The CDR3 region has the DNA TGTGCCAGCAGCTTAGCGGCGGGCGGGGGGCAAGAGCAGTACTTC. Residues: CASSLAAGGGQEQYF.

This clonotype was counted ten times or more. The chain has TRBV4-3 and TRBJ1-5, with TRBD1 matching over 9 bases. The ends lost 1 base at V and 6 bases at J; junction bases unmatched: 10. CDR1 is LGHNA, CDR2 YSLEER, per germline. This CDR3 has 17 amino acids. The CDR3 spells CASSQVVATGQGQPQHF. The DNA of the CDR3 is TGCGCCAGCAGCCAAGTTGTAGCCACGGGACAGGGTCAGCCCCAGCATTTT.

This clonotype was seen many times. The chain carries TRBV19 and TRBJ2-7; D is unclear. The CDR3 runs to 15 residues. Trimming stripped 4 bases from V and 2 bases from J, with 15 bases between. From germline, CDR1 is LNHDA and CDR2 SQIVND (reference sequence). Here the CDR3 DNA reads TGTGCCAGTAGTAGGACCGCAGTCCAACCCTACGAGCAGTACGTC. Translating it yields CASSRTAVQPYEQYV.

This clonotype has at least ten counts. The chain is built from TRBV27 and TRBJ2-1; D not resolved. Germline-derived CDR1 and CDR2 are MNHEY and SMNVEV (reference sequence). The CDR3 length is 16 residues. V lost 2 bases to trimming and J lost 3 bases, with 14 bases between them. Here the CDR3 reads CASSLNQVSFYNEQFF. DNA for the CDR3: TGTGCCAGCAGTTTAAATCAGGTATCCTTCTACAATGAGCAGTTCTTC.

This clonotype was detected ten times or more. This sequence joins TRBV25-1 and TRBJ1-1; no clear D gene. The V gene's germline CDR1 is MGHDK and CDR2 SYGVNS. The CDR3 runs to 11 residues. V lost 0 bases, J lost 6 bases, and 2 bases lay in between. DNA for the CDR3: TGTGCCAGCAGTGAATACGCTGAAGCTTTCTTT. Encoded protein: CASSEYAEAFF.

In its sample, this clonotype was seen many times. In nucleotides, the CDR3 is TGTGCCAGCAAACCAGTTTTTAGCAATCAGCCCCAGCATTTT. Translation: CASKPVFSNQPQHF. The V and J genes are TRBV6-1 and TRBJ1-5; no firm D call. Germline CDR1 is MNHNS and CDR2 is SASEGT. CDR3 size: 14 residues. Between the trimmed V and J ends, which lost 7 bases and 0 bases, there was a span of 10 bases.